The 21 T cell receptor beta chains given below trace back to one sample, sequenced in a study of CD4+ T cells in melanoma. Produced via immunoSEQ multiplex PCR; TCRdb's table is partial and in-frame only. The sample holds about 140,000 clones; about 93% are singletons and the top ten take 1.5%. The receptors shown here come from a human donor with melanoma.

The chain joins TRBV18 to TRBJ2-7; TRBD2 matches 9 bases. The ends lost 1 base at V and 6 bases at J; junction bases unmatched: 7. The germline CDR1 and CDR2 sequences are KGHSH and LQKENI. This CDR3 is built from 15 residues. The CDR3 spells CASSPRGGGAAEQYF. The CDR3 DNA reads TGTGCCAGCTCACCACGGGGCGGGGGGGCTGCCGAGCAGTACTTC.

On this clone itself: The junction and the germline gene differ at one end; a read error may be behind it. The chain joins TRBV27 to TRBJ1-2; 7 bases are a match to TRBD1. The CDR3 extends over 13 amino acids. The germline gives CDR1 MNHEY, CDR2 SMNVEV (reference sequence). CDR3 sequence: CASSLNPRTGINF. In DNA form, the CDR3 reads TGTGCCAGCAGTTTAAATCCGAGGACAGGCATTAACTTC.

The chain links TRBV4-1 to TRBJ1-6; 7 bases match TRBD1. CDR1 MGHRA and CDR2 YSYEKL come from the germline V gene. There are 15 residues in the CDR3. V lost 3 bases to trimming and J lost 7 bases; unmatched junction nucleotides: 6. The CDR3 loop reads CASSQRQGLNSPLHF. The CDR3 DNA is TGCGCCAGCAGCCAGAGACAGGGTCTCAATTCACCCCTCCACTTT.

The chain joins TRBV2 to TRBJ2-3, with TRBD1 identical over 8 bases. Looked up from germline, CDR1 is SNHLY and CDR2 is FYNNEI. V lost 3 bases, J lost 2 bases, and 4 bases stayed unmatched. This CDR3 is built from 15 residues. CDR3 sequence (DNA): TGTGCCAGCAGTGATGACAGGGGTAACACAGATACGCAGTATTTT. Translation gives CASSDDRGNTDTQYF.

The V gene is TRBV18, the J gene TRBJ1-2; no reliable D call. The V and J ends lost 0 bases and 5 bases respectively, with 13 bases between them. CDR1 is KGHSH, CDR2 LQKENI, per germline. The CDR3 sequence is 15 residues long. CDR3 DNA: TGTGCCAGCTCACCACCGAGCTTGGGAAGATATGGCTACACCTTC. It is translated as CASSPPSLGRYGYTF.

The chain couples TRBV2 to TRBJ2-7; D may be TRBD2 (5 bases). Trimming cost V 7 bases and J 2 bases, with 9 bases left between them. The CDR3 spans 12 residues. Germline V gene sequence: CDR1 SNHLY, CDR2 FYNNEI. The CDR3 region has the DNA TGTGCCAGCAATGAGGGCGCCTACGAGCAGTACTTC. Translation gives CASNEGAYEQYF.

The V gene is TRBV6-5, the J gene TRBJ1-6; no clear D gene. V dropped 6 bases and J dropped 2 bases, with 11 bases sitting between them. The CDR3 loop spans 15 amino acids. Per the germline V gene, CDR1 is MNHEY and CDR2 is SVGAGI. CDR3 coding DNA: TGTGCCAGCAGACTAGGGAGGCCCTATAATTCACCCCTCCACTTT. Translating it yields CASRLGRPYNSPLHF.

This chain links TRBV2 with TRBJ2-7; D call uncertain. V shed 6 bases and J shed 5 bases, with 17 bases lying between them. The CDR3 is 14 residues long. Germline V gives CDR1 SNHLY, CDR2 FYNNEI. CDR3 loop: CASRAGSGYDEQYF. As DNA, the CDR3 is TGTGCCAGCAGAGCAGGATCGGGTTATGACGAGCAGTACTTC.

This sequence joins TRBV6-1 and TRBJ1-3; TRBD1 agrees at 9 bases. This CDR3 has 14 residues. Germline lookup yields CDR1 MNHNS and CDR2 SASEGT. The V gene end was trimmed by 7 bases and the J gene end by 8 bases; junction bases not matched to a gene: 9. CDR3 sequence: CASTDRGKWDTIYF. As DNA, the CDR3 is TGTGCCAGCACAGACAGGGGGAAATGGGACACCATATATTTT.

The gene calls are TRBV27 and TRBJ1-4, with 8 bases matching TRBD1. The CDR3 has 19 amino acids. Germline V gene sequence: CDR1 MNHEY, CDR2 SMNVEV (reference sequence). V was pared by 3 bases and J by 8 bases, with 20 bases of the junction left unmatched. Here the CDR3 reads CASSFEGRSGDRRGEKLFF. For the CDR3, the DNA is TGTGCCAGCAGTTTTGAAGGCCGGTCGGGGGACAGGCGAGGAGAAAAACTGTTTTTT.

The chain has TRBV6-5 and TRBJ2-7, with 7 bases identical to TRBD1. The CDR3 has 13 amino acids. Germline V gene lookup returns CDR1 MNHEY and CDR2 SVGAGI. Losses at the gene ends were 5 bases for V and 3 bases for J; bases not matched to a gene: 4. The CDR3 bases are TGTGCCAGCAGTAGGGGGCGCCGCTACGAGCAGTACTTC. Residues: CASSRGRRYEQYF.

CDR3 coding DNA: TGTGCCAGCAGCGTGGCATTTCCCGCGAACACCGGGGAGCTGTTTTTT. Amino acid sequence: CASSVAFPANTGELFF. V is TRBV5-6 and J is TRBJ2-2; no clear D. From germline, CDR1 is SGHDT and CDR2 YYEEEE. Trimming pared 4 bases from V and 0 bases from J, leaving 13 bases between. CDR3 length: 16 amino acids.

The gene calls are TRBV4-1 and TRBJ1-2; D might be TRBD1 (5 bases). Deletions cut 0 bases from V and 4 bases from J, with 18 bases between. This CDR3 has 17 amino acids. The germline CDR1 and CDR2 sequences are MGHRA and YSYEKL. Written as DNA, the CDR3 is TGCGCCAGCAGCCAAGATCAGGGCGGCAGGAGGATCTATGGCTACACCTTC. This gives the protein CASSQDQGGRRIYGYTF.

The chain employs TRBV5-1 and TRBJ1-1, with D tentatively TRBD1 (5 bases). The length of the CDR3 is 13 residues. Germline V gene lookup returns CDR1 SGHRS and CDR2 YFSETQ. V dropped 3 bases and J dropped 1 base, with 7 bases sitting between them. CDR3: CASSSTANTEAFF. The CDR3 bases are TGCGCCAGCAGCTCGACAGCGAACACTGAAGCTTTCTTT.

This rearrangement joins TRBV30 to TRBJ2-3; possibly TRBD2 for D (6 bases). Germline CDR1 GTSNPN, CDR2 SVGIG (reference sequence). V was shortened by 3 bases and J by 2 bases, with 15 bases between the two germline ends. The CDR3 length is 15 residues. This chain's CDR3 is CAWSAGTLTTDTQYF. In DNA, the CDR3 is TGTGCCTGGAGCGCCGGGACTCTAACCACAGATACGCAGTATTTT.

V and J are TRBV19 and TRBJ2-3; TRBD2 matches at 11 bases. There are 16 residues in the CDR3. Germline lookup yields CDR1 LNHDA and CDR2 SQIVND (reference sequence). The V and J ends lost 3 bases and 0 bases, in that order; junction bases with no gene match: 2. The CDR3 reads CASSMLAGGSTDTQYF. CDR3 nucleotides: TGTGCCAGTAGTATGCTAGCGGGGGGAAGCACAGATACGCAGTATTTT. The whole variable domain, filled in from reference TRBV19 and TRBJ2-3, reads DGGITQSPKYLFRKEGQNVTLSCEQNLNHDAMYWYRQDPGQGLRLIYYSQIVNDFQKGDIAEGYSVSREKKESFPLTVTSAQKNPTAFYLCASSMLAGGSTDTQYFGPGTRLTVL.

The V call is TRBV15, the J call TRBJ1-2; possible D gene TRBD1, 6 bases. The CDR3 has 16 residues. The germline V gene has CDR1 LNHNV and CDR2 YYDKDF (reference sequence). Deletions cut 3 bases from V and 4 bases from J, with 18 bases between. DNA for the CDR3: TGTGCCACCAGCAGGGACCCGCCAGGGGCGTCCTATGGCTACACCTTC. Translation: CATSRDPPGASYGYTF.

This chain joins TRBV5-1 and TRBJ2-3; D is possibly TRBD1 (6 bases). The CDR3 length is 16 residues. The V end was cut by 4 bases, the J end by 0 bases, with 15 bases between. Germline CDR1 SGHRS, CDR2 YFSETQ. The CDR3 sequence: CASSPWGTPSTDTQYF. CDR3 nucleotide sequence: TGCGCCAGCAGCCCCTGGGGGACACCTAGCACAGATACGCAGTATTTT.

This clone was observed once. The chain has TRBV5-6 and TRBJ2-1, with 7 bases aligning to TRBD2. The germline V gene has CDR1 SGHDT and CDR2 YYEEEE. The J segment lost 3 bases and the V segment lost 4 bases, leaving 4 bases of the junction unmatched. CDR3 length: 14 residues. Here the CDR3 reads CASSRTGGYNEQFF. DNA for the CDR3: TGTGCCAGCAGCCGCACGGGGGGCTACAATGAGCAGTTCTTC.

This chain joins TRBV7-6 and TRBJ1-3; 7 nucleotides align to TRBD1. V shed 3 bases and J 1 base; nucleotides not matched to a gene: 0. The CDR3 consists of 14 residues. Germline-derived CDR1 and CDR2 are SGHVS and FNYEAQ. Written as DNA, the CDR3 is TGTGCCAGCAGCTTGACAGGGTCTGGAAACACCATATATTTT. Amino acid sequence: CASSLTGSGNTIYF.

The gene calls are TRBV10-1 and TRBJ2-7, with TRBD1 matching 8 bases. Germline CDR1 reads WNHNN; CDR2 reads SYGVQD (reference sequence). After removal of 10 bases from V and 1 base from J, the junction contained 15 bases not matched to a gene. This CDR3 has 16 amino acids. The chain's CDR3 is CANYALSDRASYEQYF. The DNA of the CDR3 is TGCGCCAACTACGCCCTCTCGGACAGGGCGTCCTACGAGCAGTACTTC.